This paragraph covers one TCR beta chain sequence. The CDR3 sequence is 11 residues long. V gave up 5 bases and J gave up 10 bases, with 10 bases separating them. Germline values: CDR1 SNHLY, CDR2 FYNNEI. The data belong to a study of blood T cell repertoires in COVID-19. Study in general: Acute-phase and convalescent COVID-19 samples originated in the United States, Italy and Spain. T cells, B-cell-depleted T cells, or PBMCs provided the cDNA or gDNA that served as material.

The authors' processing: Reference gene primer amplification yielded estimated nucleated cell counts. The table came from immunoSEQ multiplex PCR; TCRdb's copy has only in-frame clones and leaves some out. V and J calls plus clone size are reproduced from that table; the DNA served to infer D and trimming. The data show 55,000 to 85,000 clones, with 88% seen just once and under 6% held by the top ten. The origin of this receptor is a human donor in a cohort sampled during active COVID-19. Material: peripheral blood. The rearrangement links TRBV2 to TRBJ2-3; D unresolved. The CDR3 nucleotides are TGTGCCAGCAGTTTGCGCCCCCCGCAGTATTTT. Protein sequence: CASSLRPPQYF.